The present entry profiles one T cell receptor beta chain with its context. Its recognized antigen is unknown. Within one base of it there is no much larger clone, and no base qualities were kept. This record comes from a study of blood T cell repertoires in COVID-19 (dated by TCRdb to the early 2020s). About the study as a whole: The collaborator samples originated in the United States, Italy and Spain and spanned the acute and convalescent phases of COVID-19. Nearly every sample came with metadata listing a de-identified subject ID, COVID-19 status, age in years and sex. The material from the prospective study consisted of cDNA or gDNA derived from T cells, B-cell-depleted T cells, or PBMCs. Samples were obtained from the ongoing ImmuneRACE study (first 160 participants) and from some 1,300 subjects provided by 6 global collaborators. A freely available public database, intended as a resource for researchers studying the immune response to SARS-CoV-2, is where the repertoires were released. HLA class I and class II types, where available, came from metadata supplied by the sample provider rather than from assay-based typing. Subjects who had been exposed to COVID-19, were actively infected with it, or had recovered from it provided the deeply sampled blood TCRbeta repertoires that made up the dataset.

Collaborating institutions collected whole blood in K2EDTA tubes following their own protocols. For TCRbeta analysis, collaborators shipped samples as frozen whole blood, isolated PBMCs, or DNA extracted from either of those sample types. The germline V gene (reference sequence) gives CDR1 as DFQATT and CDR2 as SNEGSKA. The CDR3 covers 15 residues, taking in both the cysteine and the phenylalanine. This entry keeps only the CDR3 DNA: 45 bases, framed from base 1. Compared with germline, V lacks 3 bases and J lacks 4 bases; bases without a gene match: 11. Overall study outcomes, separate from this receptor: Clinical and demographic metadata were provided uncurated, with the amount varying by source and participant.

TCRbeta CDR3 regions were amplified from genomic DNA using the immunoSEQ Assay, a bias-controlled multiplex PCR. Per the source publication's procedure: Nucleated cell counts per sample were estimated from amplification of reference gene primers within the assay. To quantify the absolute abundance of each unique TCRbeta CDR3 rearrangement, sequence reads were collapsed and filtered. For each sample, productive Simpson clonality was calculated as the square root of Simpson's diversity index over productive rearrangements. TCRdb carries this immuneACCESS record with in-frame sequences only. Its versions omit some clonotypes, under half of them owing to an unresolved V gene in the studies checked, with the rest unexplained. The V and J calls and clone size were taken over from that table, and D and trimming were inferred from the DNA. A total of 150,000 or so clones appear in this sample, 77% of them only once. The ten largest clonotypes hold roughly 9% of the sample.

The TCR was taken from a woman aged 50 to 60 with active or convalescent COVID-19. Material for sequencing was peripheral blood. This sequence uses TRBV20-1 and TRBJ2-5; 7 central bases correspond to TRBD1. The CDR3 protein: CSASRRDRASETQYF. The DNA sequence is TGCAGTGCTAGTCGCCGGGACAGAGCATCAGAGACCCAGTACTTC.